The 12 T cell receptor beta chains below were found in one sample sequenced in a study of shared clonotypes between healthy human individuals. The assay was immunoSEQ multiplex PCR, and TCRdb's table has in-frame clones only and misses some. Found here are approximately 2.4 million clones, approximately 94% of them singletons; the top ten hold 0.13%. What was sequenced was naive CD4+ T cells sorted from blood. Indicated subset: CD45RA+ positively selected. The receptor source for this set is a man aged 18 to 29 in good health.

Details on this clone: At the DNA level, this CDR3 is encoded by other sequences in the same sample as well. The genes are TRBV19 and TRBJ2-7; TRBD2 agrees at 12 bases. Unmatched junction bases numbered 5, after V lost 4 bases and J lost 7 bases. CDR3 length equals 14 residues. The V gene's germline CDR1 is LNHDA and CDR2 SQIVND (reference sequence). CDR3 bases: TGTGCCAGTAGTACCGGACTAGCGGGGAGGGAGCAGTACTTC. Translation: CASSTGLAGREQYF.

The chain employs TRBV7-9 and TRBJ1-1; D gene unclear. The ends were cut back, 5 bases at V and 7 bases at J, with 11 bases in the middle. Germline V gene sequence: CDR1 SEHNR, CDR2 FQNEAQ (reference sequence). The CDR3 has 12 residues. Here the CDR3 reads CASSAPALEAFF. The CDR3, as DNA: TGTGCCAGCAGCGCACCCGCTCTTGAAGCTTTCTTT.

The rearrangement uses TRBV18 and TRBJ1-6; D possibly corresponds to TRBD1 (5 bases). The CDR3 spans 15 residues. Trimming stripped 5 bases from V and 4 bases from J, with 12 bases between. Per the germline V gene, CDR1 is KGHSH and CDR2 is LQKENI. The CDR3 nucleotides read TGTGCCAGCTCAGGCGGGCAGGGTTATAATTCACCCCTCCACTTT. The encoded protein is CASSGGQGYNSPLHF.

The chain couples TRBV11-2 to TRBJ2-5; no reliable D call. The CDR3 contains 13 residues. Trimming removed 4 bases at V and 5 bases at J, with 11 bases between. Germline CDR1 SGHAT, CDR2 FQNNGV. The DNA of the CDR3 is TGTGCCAGCAGCTATCGTATGGGGGAGACCCAGTACTTC. Translated, it gives CASSYRMGETQYF.

This chain connects TRBV4-1 to TRBJ2-7; weak D call: TRBD1 (6 bases). In germline, CDR1 is MGHRA, CDR2 YSYEKL. There are 15 residues in the CDR3. Trimming stripped 1 base from V and 6 bases from J, with 16 bases between. Here the CDR3 reads CASSQATGKVIEQYF. Here the CDR3 DNA reads TGCGCCAGCAGCCAAGCTACAGGGAAAGTTATCGAGCAGTACTTC.

This clone has only one observation. The chain has TRBV9 and TRBJ2-7, with TRBD2 identical over 9 bases. This CDR3 contains 14 residues. The J segment lost 4 bases and the V segment lost 4 bases, leaving 6 bases of the junction unmatched. From germline, CDR1 is SGDLS and CDR2 YYNGEE. CDR3 sequence reads: CASSTGLAQYEQYF. CDR3 sequence (DNA): TGTGCCAGCAGCACGGGACTAGCTCAATACGAGCAGTACTTC.

Points on this clone: Other DNA variants within this sample encode the same CDR3. J is TRBJ2-5 and V is TRBV6-6; no clear D. CDR3 length equals 13 residues. Germline CDR1 reads MNHNY; CDR2 reads SVGAGI (reference sequence). V lost 2 bases to trimming and J lost 2 bases, with 6 bases between them. Written as DNA, the CDR3 is TGTGCCAGCAGTTACCCCCCGCAAGAGACCCAGTACTTC. It codes for CASSYPPQETQYF.

This rearrangement joins TRBV30 to TRBJ1-1; D perhaps matches TRBD1 (5 bases). This CDR3 is built from 14 residues. The V gene's germline CDR1 is GTSNPN and CDR2 SVGIG (reference sequence). The V end lost 7 bases, the J end lost 4 bases, and 19 bases lay between the germline ends. The CDR3 sequence: CAFVTQGFRTEAFF. The CDR3 DNA reads as TGTGCCTTCGTTACGCAGGGTTTCCGCACTGAAGCTTTCTTT. The variable domain in full, with the rest retrieved from reference TRBV30 and TRBJ1-1, is SQTIHQWPATLVQPVGSPLSLECTVEGTSNPNLYWYRQAAGRGLQLLFYSVGIGQISSEVPQNLSASRPQDRQFILSSKKLLLSDSGFYLCAFVTQGFRTEAFFGQGTRLTVV.

This clone was counted a single time. V gene TRBV19 combines with J gene TRBJ2-7; no definite D call. Trimming pared 4 bases from V and 3 bases from J, leaving 10 bases between. This CDR3 is 13 amino acids long. Germline values: CDR1 LNHDA, CDR2 SQIVND (reference sequence). The CDR3 sequence: CASSTGPVYEQYF. In DNA, the CDR3 is TGTGCCAGTAGTACTGGACCCGTCTACGAGCAGTACTTC.

Regarding this clone: Other DNA sequences in the sample encode the same CDR3. The J gene is TRBJ1-2, the V gene TRBV7-9; tentative D call: TRBD1 (5 bases). Germline assignment: CDR1 SEHNR and CDR2 FQNEAQ (reference sequence). CDR3 size: 13 residues. V was pared by 1 base and J by 3 bases, with 6 bases between. The DNA for the CDR3 is TGTGCCAGCAGCTTAGGGGGCGACTATGGCTACACCTTC. It encodes CASSLGGDYGYTF.

This sequence joins TRBV14 and TRBJ1-4; D is unresolved. The germline V gene encodes CDR1 SGHDN and CDR2 FVKESK. V shed 4 bases and J shed 6 bases, with 15 bases lying between them. CDR3 length: 15 residues. The CDR3 protein is CASSPPGTVHEKLFF. The CDR3 DNA sequence: TGTGCCAGCAGCCCCCCTGGCACAGTTCATGAAAAACTGTTTTTT.

The chain employs TRBV11-2 and TRBJ2-7; D gene ambiguous. This CDR3 is 16 amino acids long. V shed 1 base and J shed 0 bases, with 13 bases lying between them. Per the germline V gene, CDR1 is SGHAT and CDR2 is FQNNGV. CDR3 DNA sequence: TGTGCCAGCAGCTTAGTTCGGGTCTCCAGCTCCTACGAGCAGTACTTC. Amino acids: CASSLVRVSSSYEQYF.